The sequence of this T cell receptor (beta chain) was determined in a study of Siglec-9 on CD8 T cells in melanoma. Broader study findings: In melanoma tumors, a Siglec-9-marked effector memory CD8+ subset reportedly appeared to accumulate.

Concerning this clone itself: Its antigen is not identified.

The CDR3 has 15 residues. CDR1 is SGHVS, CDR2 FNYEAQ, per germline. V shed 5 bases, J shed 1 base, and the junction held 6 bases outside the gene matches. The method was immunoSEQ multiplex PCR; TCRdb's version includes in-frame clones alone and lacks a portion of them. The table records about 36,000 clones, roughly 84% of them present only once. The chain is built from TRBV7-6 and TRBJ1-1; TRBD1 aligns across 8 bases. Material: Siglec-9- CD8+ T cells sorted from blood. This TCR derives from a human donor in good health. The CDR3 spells CASSLDQGANTEAFF. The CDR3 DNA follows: TGTGCCAGCAGCCTTGATCAGGGGGCGAACACTGAAGCTTTCTTT.